Following are 27 T cell receptor beta chains from one sample sequenced in a study of OX40 agonist ivuxolimab in advanced cancers. Profiling relied on immunoSEQ multiplex PCR, and the TCRdb table lists in-frame clones only, not all of them. Of about 55,000 clones listed, about 89% are singletons. The sequencing used CD4+ or CD8+ T cells sorted from blood, collected in a trial of the OX40 agonist ivuxolimab. These receptors came from an adult with an advanced solid tumor such as melanoma, head and neck, liver or kidney cancer.

The chain links TRBV2 to TRBJ2-1; the match to TRBD2 covers 12 bases. J lost 5 bases, V lost 5 bases, and 4 bases had no gene match. Per germline, CDR1 SNHLY and CDR2 FYNNEI. The CDR3 extends over 15 amino acids. DNA of the CDR3: TGTGCCAGCAGTTCGACTAGCGGGAGTAACAATGAGCAGTTCTTC. Residues: CASSSTSGSNNEQFF.

This chain links TRBV19 with TRBJ2-1, with D maybe TRBD2 (6 bases). Per the germline V gene, CDR1 is LNHDA and CDR2 is SQIVND (reference sequence). V lost 7 bases, J lost 6 bases, and 16 bases lay in between. The CDR3 has 14 amino acids. The CDR3 bases are TGTGCCAGTAAATCGGGAGTGTTAGGCAATGAGCAGTTCTTC. It encodes CASKSGVLGNEQFF. The full variable domain, completed using reference TRBV19 and TRBJ2-1, is DGGITQSPKYLFRKEGQNVTLSCEQNLNHDAMYWYRQDPGQGLRLIYYSQIVNDFQKGDIAEGYSVSREKKESFPLTVTSAQKNPTAFYLCASKSGVLGNEQFFGPGTRLTVL.

The CDR3 sequence is CASSEDRGNPEAFF. DNA of the CDR3: TGCGCCAGCAGCGAAGACAGGGGGAATCCTGAAGCTTTCTTT. This chain connects TRBV10-2 to TRBJ1-1; 9 bases map to TRBD1. CDR1 and CDR2 (germline): WSHSY, SAAADI. V shed 6 bases, J shed 6 bases, and the junction held 8 bases outside the gene matches. The CDR3 length is 14 residues.

This rearrangement joins TRBV7-8 to TRBJ1-1, with no clear D. The CDR3 contains 13 residues. Germline V gives CDR1 SGHVS, CDR2 FQNEAQ. Trimming stripped 2 bases from V and 3 bases from J, with 7 bases between. CDR3 amino acids: CASSLSGYTEAFF. Written as DNA, the CDR3 is TGTGCCAGCAGCTTAAGCGGCTACACTGAAGCTTTCTTT.

This clone occurred once. The J gene is TRBJ2-7, the V gene TRBV30; 7 bases are shared with TRBD1. Germline CDR1 GTSNPN, CDR2 SVGIG (reference sequence). The CDR3 covers 13 residues. V was clipped by 7 bases and J by 0 bases; unmatched bases: 6. The CDR3 protein is CAFQGDSSYEQYF. The CDR3 nucleotides read TGTGCCTTCCAGGGGGACAGCTCCTACGAGCAGTACTTC. The full variable domain, completed using reference TRBV30 and TRBJ2-7, is SQTIHQWPATLVQPVGSPLSLECTVEGTSNPNLYWYRQAAGRGLQLLFYSVGIGQISSEVPQNLSASRPQDRQFILSSKKLLLSDSGFYLCAFQGDSSYEQYFGPGTRLTVT.

The V call is TRBV7-9, the J call TRBJ1-1, with D unclear. V dropped 5 bases and J dropped 2 bases, with 6 bases sitting between them. The germline CDR1 and CDR2 sequences are SEHNR and FQNEAQ (reference sequence). The CDR3 length is 12 residues. In nucleotides, the CDR3 is TGTGCCAGCAGCCGCCCTAACACTGAAGCTTTCTTT. Translated, it gives CASSRPNTEAFF.

This clone came up once. The chain has TRBV7-9 and TRBJ2-2; TRBD2 agrees at 8 bases. V lost 7 bases to trimming and J lost 5 bases; unmatched junction nucleotides: 12. In germline, CDR1 is SEHNR, CDR2 FQNEAQ (reference sequence). This CDR3 contains 16 residues. The CDR3 DNA follows: TGTGCCAGCAAGAGTGCGGGGCGCGGGAGGACCGGGGAGCTGTTTTTT. Amino acids: CASKSAGRGRTGELFF.

This clone was counted a few times. The genes are TRBV2 and TRBJ2-7, with no clear D. V lost 4 bases to trimming and J lost 0 bases, with 16 bases between them. Germline values: CDR1 SNHLY, CDR2 FYNNEI. The CDR3 consists of 16 residues. The CDR3 DNA sequence: TGTGCCAGCAGTGCGGCGGACCCTGCGAACTCCTACGAGCAGTACTTC. Translated, it gives CASSAADPANSYEQYF.

This clone came up a few times. This rearrangement joins TRBV6-4 to TRBJ2-7, with D uncertain. The CDR3 covers 11 residues. The V end was cut by 6 bases, the J end by 3 bases, with 6 bases between. In germline, CDR1 is MRHNA, CDR2 SNTAGT. CDR3 sequence (DNA): TGTGCCAGCAGGCGACTCTACGAGCAGTACTTC. Translation: CASRRLYEQYF.

The V gene is TRBV6-6, the J gene TRBJ1-1; D may be TRBD1 (5 bases). CDR1 and CDR2 (germline): MNHNY, SVGAGI (reference sequence). This CDR3 contains 16 residues. The ends were cut back, 0 bases at V and 4 bases at J, with 15 bases in the middle. The CDR3 DNA reads TGTGCCAGCAGTTACTCGGTTCAGCGGGACGGCACTGAAGCTTTCTTT. Protein product: CASSYSVQRDGTEAFF.

This rearrangement joins TRBV5-1 to TRBJ2-3; 7 nucleotides match TRBD2. This CDR3 comprises 14 residues. Germline CDR1 reads SGHRS; CDR2 reads YFSETQ. V lost 5 bases to trimming and J lost 3 bases; unmatched junction nucleotides: 6. The CDR3 reads CASRGAGTTDTQYF. The DNA of the CDR3 is TGCGCCAGCAGGGGAGCGGGAACTACAGATACGCAGTATTTT.

V usage is TRBV27 and J usage is TRBJ2-7; the match to TRBD1 covers 7 bases. This CDR3 region has 14 residues. Trimming took 4 bases from V and 0 from J; bases not matched to a gene: 3. The germline CDR1 and CDR2 sequences are MNHEY and SMNVEV (reference sequence). The CDR3 DNA follows: TGTGCCAGCAGTTCAGGGGGTTCCTCCTACGAGCAGTACTTC. Its translation is CASSSGGSSYEQYF.

V is TRBV9 and J is TRBJ2-1; 9 nucleotides agree with TRBD2. There are 16 residues in the CDR3. The germline CDR1 and CDR2 sequences are SGDLS and YYNGEE. Trimming at V came to 4 bases and at J to 2 bases, leaving 7 bases not matched to a gene. The CDR3 DNA reads TGTGCCAGCAGCCAGCGAGCGGGAGGTACCTACAATGAGCAGTTCTTC. Amino acids: CASSQRAGGTYNEQFF.

The gene calls are TRBV19 and TRBJ2-1, with D perhaps TRBD1 or TRBD2 (5 bases each). Deletions cut 3 bases from V and 4 bases from J, with 13 bases between. This CDR3 spans 15 amino acids. Germline V gene sequence: CDR1 LNHDA, CDR2 SQIVND (reference sequence). The CDR3 region has the DNA TGTGCCAGTAGTATCCCCAGGGACCCTTACAATGAGCAGTTCTTC. Translated: CASSIPRDPYNEQFF.

The count of this clone is one. V usage is TRBV6-1 and J usage is TRBJ2-1; 9 bases line up with TRBD1. Losses at the gene ends were 8 bases for V and 4 bases for J; bases not matched to a gene: 3. Germline V CDR1 and CDR2: MNHNS, SASEGT. The CDR3 runs 13 residues. The CDR3 DNA is TGTGCCAGCGTAGGACAGGGGTACAATGAGCAGTTCTTC. As protein: CASVGQGYNEQFF.

This clone showed up just a few times. The V call is TRBV30, the J call TRBJ1-1, with D possibly TRBD1 on 5 matching bases. V gave up 2 bases and J gave up 5 bases, with 9 bases separating them. The CDR3 is 12 amino acids. CDR1 GTSNPN and CDR2 SVGIG come from the germline V gene (reference sequence). In DNA form, the CDR3 reads TGTGCCTGGAGTCCGGGGGGAACTGAAGCTTTCTTT. Its protein is CAWSPGGTEAFF.

A note on this clone: Other DNA sequences within the sample encode an identical CDR3. The chain recombines TRBV27 with TRBJ1-1; possible D gene TRBD1, 5 bases. This CDR3 spans 16 amino acids. The V and J ends lost 4 bases and 0 bases respectively, with 15 bases between them. Per the germline V gene, CDR1 is MNHEY and CDR2 is SMNVEV (reference sequence). This chain's CDR3 is CASSSGAGTMNTEAFF. The CDR3 DNA reads as TGTGCCAGCAGTTCCGGGGCAGGTACTATGAACACTGAAGCTTTCTTT.

The rearrangement links TRBV6-5 to TRBJ2-3; 11 bases match TRBD1. Germline V gene sequence: CDR1 MNHEY, CDR2 SVGAGI. V shed 2 bases, J shed 4 bases, and the junction held 5 bases outside the gene matches. This CDR3 is 16 amino acids long. CDR3 in DNA: TGTGCCAGCAGTTACGCAGGGACAGGGGGACCAGATACGCAGTATTTT. Translating gives CASSYAGTGGPDTQYF.

The chain combines TRBV6-5 with TRBJ2-1, with D perhaps matching TRBD1 (6 bases). This CDR3 comprises 13 residues. Between the trimmed V and J ends, which lost 9 bases and 3 bases, there was a span of 12 bases. Germline V CDR1 and CDR2: MNHEY, SVGAGI. For the CDR3, the DNA is TGTGCCAGTCGACAGGTACACTACAATGAGCAGTTCTTC. Translating it yields CASRQVHYNEQFF.

This sequence joins TRBV9 and TRBJ2-1; D is uncertain. Trimming removed 0 bases at V and 4 bases at J, with 5 bases between. This CDR3 comprises 13 residues. Germline CDR1 and CDR2: SGDLS and YYNGEE. CDR3 loop: CASSVDLYNEQFF. As DNA, the CDR3 is TGTGCCAGCAGCGTAGACTTGTACAATGAGCAGTTCTTC. Based on the CDR3 plus reference TRBV9 and TRBJ2-1, the full variable domain is DSGVTQTPKHLITATGQRVTLRCSPRSGDLSVYWYQQSLDQGLQFLIQYYNGEERAKGNILERFSAQQFPDLHSELNLSSLELGDSALYFCASSVDLYNEQFFGPGTRLTVL.

V usage is TRBV2 and J usage is TRBJ2-5, with D possibly being TRBD1 (5 bases). The CDR3 totals 15 residues. Germline V lookup: CDR1 SNHLY, CDR2 FYNNEI. V was trimmed by 2 bases and J by 2 bases, leaving 12 bases between them. CDR3 nucleotides: TGTGCCAGCAGTGAACGGCAGGGTTATCAAGAGACCCAGTACTTC. This translates into CASSERQGYQETQYF.

CDR3 nucleotide sequence: TGTGCCAGCAGCCCCTCTGAAAGGACAGGGACGATAGAAGAGACCCAGTACTTC. Translated: CASSPSERTGTIEETQYF. This chain links TRBV21-1 with TRBJ2-5; TRBD1 is the table's D call, not checked against the DNA. TRBV21-1 is described as a pseudogene. This CDR3 is 18 amino acids long.

The gene calls are TRBV5-6 and TRBJ2-3; D is undetermined. Trimming pared 4 bases from V and 7 bases from J, leaving 16 bases between. The CDR3 loop spans 14 amino acids. Germline lookup yields CDR1 SGHDT and CDR2 YYEEEE. CDR3 loop: CASSQPGVLYTQYF. As DNA, the CDR3 is TGTGCCAGCAGCCAGCCTGGAGTTTTATATACGCAGTATTTT.

The V gene is TRBV5-1, the J gene TRBJ1-4, with 9 positions matching TRBD1. Germline CDR1 is SGHRS and CDR2 is YFSETQ. Unmatched junction bases numbered 9, after V lost 2 bases and J lost 4 bases. The CDR3 is made up of 17 amino acids. CDR3 residues: CASSLRGQGIGNEKLFF. CDR3 nucleotides: TGCGCCAGCAGCTTAAGGGGACAGGGTATCGGTAATGAAAAACTGTTTTTT.

J is TRBJ2-7 and V is TRBV13; 9 positions agree with TRBD2. The V segment lost 4 bases and the J segment 5 bases; nucleotides outside the gene matches: 18. Germline assignment: CDR1 PRHDT and CDR2 FYEKMQ (reference sequence). The CDR3 length is 18 residues. The CDR3: CASSSIGLAPRGNHEQYF. The CDR3 region has the DNA TGTGCCAGCAGCTCCATCGGACTAGCGCCCAGAGGCAACCACGAGCAGTACTTC.

This clone was detected many times. This chain links TRBV19 with TRBJ2-5; D may correspond to TRBD1 or TRBD2 (5 bases each). Germline V gene lookup returns CDR1 LNHDA and CDR2 SQIVND (reference sequence). The CDR3 runs to 15 residues. V was pared by 6 bases and J by 2 bases, with 16 bases between. CDR3 coding DNA: TGTGCCAGTAGGCTCCGGGACGTATCTCAAGAGACCCAGTACTTC. This translates into CASRLRDVSQETQYF.

The gene calls are TRBV25-1 and TRBJ1-1; D is undetermined. The germline gives CDR1 MGHDK, CDR2 SYGVNS. The V and J ends lost 6 bases and 11 bases respectively, with 13 bases between them. The CDR3 covers 11 residues. The CDR3 DNA is TGTGCCAGCAGCCGCACTGGAGAGGCTTTCTTT. This codes for CASSRTGEAFF.